Below, 17 T cell receptor beta chains from the same sample are listed, as sequenced in a study of T-cell reconstitution after alpha-beta-depleted transplantation in children. TCRbeta library construction was performed incorporating unique molecular identifiers. A single record per CDR3 protein comes from TCRdb applying MiXCR to the PCR reads. The sample includes 250,000 to 400,000 distinct CDR3 sequences, around 20% of them seen just once. The source material was PBMCs, mostly from graft donor cells, sampled 180 days after TCRalphabeta/CD19-depleted stem cell transplant. The receptors were sampled from a male patient younger than 18 who had a stem cell transplant for acute lymphoblastic leukemia, so the T cells may come from the graft donor.

This clonotype was observed a few times. CDR3 sequence: CSARRGLAGVTQYF. In nucleotides, the CDR3 is TGCAGTGCTAGACGCGGACTAGCGGGAGTGACCCAGTACTTC. This chain connects TRBV20-1 to TRBJ2-5; 13 positions agree with TRBD2. Germline V gene lookup returns CDR1 DFQATT and CDR2 SNEGSKA (reference sequence). V lost 2 bases and J lost 7; bases outside the gene matches: 4. The CDR3 sequence is 14 residues long.

This clonotype has more than one count but fewer than ten. The V gene is TRBV4-1, the J gene TRBJ2-1; TRBD1 aligns across 7 bases. V lost 0 bases to trimming and J lost 5 bases; unmatched junction nucleotides: 19. Germline V gene sequence: CDR1 MGHRA, CDR2 YSYEKL. CDR3 length equals 20 residues. The CDR3 DNA sequence: TGCGCCAGCAGCCAAGAAAGGTTAAGGACAGGTAGTTTTCCCCACAATGAGCAGTTCTTC. Encoded protein: CASSQERLRTGSFPHNEQFF.

The gene calls are TRBV28 and TRBJ2-1, with D perhaps TRBD1 or TRBD2 (6 bases each). The V gene lost 6 bases and the J gene lost 6 bases, with 27 bases spanning the gap. From germline, CDR1 is MDHEN and CDR2 SYDVKM. The CDR3 loop spans 18 amino acids. CDR3 sequence: CASSPGRSGQGLFNEQFF. In nucleotides, the CDR3 is TGTGCCAGCAGCCCGGGCCGGAGCGGGCAGGGGCTATTCAATGAGCAGTTCTTC.

This clonotype occurred a few times. CDR3 in amino acids: CASSRRGALNEQFF. The CDR3 nucleotides are TGTGCCAGCAGCCGACGGGGCGCTTTAAATGAGCAGTTCTTC. V and J are TRBV2 and TRBJ2-1; the D gene could be TRBD1 or TRBD2 (5 bases each). CDR1 is SNHLY, CDR2 FYNNEI, per germline. The V and J ends lost 6 bases and 7 bases respectively, with 16 bases between them. The CDR3 spans 14 residues.

This clonotype was detected a few times. This chain joins TRBV28 and TRBJ2-5; D remains unclear. Germline CDR1 reads MDHEN; CDR2 reads SYDVKM. This CDR3 comprises 15 residues. Trimming pared 5 bases from V and 1 base from J, leaving 14 bases between. DNA of the CDR3: TGTGCCAGCAGTGACGCCCATTTGGGCCAAGAGACCCAGTACTTC. Translated, it gives CASSDAHLGQETQYF.

The chain uses TRBV11-2 and TRBJ2-4, with a tentative D call TRBD1 (5 bases). Trimming took 3 bases from V and 0 from J, leaving 9 bases between them. This CDR3 is 15 amino acids long. CDR1 and CDR2 from the germline V gene are SGHAT and FQNNGV. The CDR3 reads CASSFPQGAKNIQYF. The CDR3 nucleotides read TGTGCCAGCAGCTTCCCCCAGGGAGCCAAAAACATTCAGTACTTC.

This clonotype was picked up one time. With a much larger clone just one base away, this may be a read error. V usage is TRBV3-1 and J usage is TRBJ2-1; D is perhaps TRBD1 (6 bases). Deletions cut 4 bases from V and 7 bases from J, with 20 bases between. The germline V gene encodes CDR1 LGHDT and CDR2 YNNKEL (reference sequence). This CDR3 spans 16 amino acids. The CDR3 protein is CASSLPETGHWNEQFF. The CDR3 DNA sequence: TGTGCCAGCAGCCTCCCCGAGACAGGCCATTGGAATGAGCAGTTCTTC.

CDR3 in amino acids: CASSPWAGLEGTGELFF. In DNA, the CDR3 is TGTGCCAGCAGCCCCTGGGCAGGTCTTGAGGGCACCGGGGAGCTGTTTTTT. This chain uses TRBV7-8 with TRBJ2-2; D may be TRBD2 (5 bases). V lost 5 bases, J lost 4 bases, and 20 bases lay in between. The length of the CDR3 is 17 residues. Germline V gene sequence: CDR1 SGHVS, CDR2 FQNEAQ.

This clonotype was detected only a few times. V gene TRBV20-1 combines with J gene TRBJ2-7; maybe TRBD2 (5 bases). V was trimmed by 6 bases and J by 1 base, leaving 22 bases between them. In germline, CDR1 is DFQATT, CDR2 SNEGSKA (reference sequence). The CDR3 length is 16 residues. CDR3 DNA: TGCAGTGCGAACCTGGGGTGGCGACGGGGTTCCTACGAGCAGTACTTC. It specifies CSANLGWRRGSYEQYF.

J is TRBJ2-1 and V is TRBV2, with TRBD2 matching 10 bases. Germline-derived CDR1 and CDR2 are SNHLY and FYNNEI. This CDR3 contains 16 residues. With V trimmed by 6 bases and J by 5 bases, 10 bases remained unmatched. CDR3 nucleotide sequence: TGTGCCAGCAGCTCACTTAGCGGGAGGCACCACAATGAGCAGTTCTTC. This translates into CASSSLSGRHHNEQFF.

This clonotype was observed at least ten times. The chain links TRBV29-1 to TRBJ2-5; 7 bases are shared with TRBD1. V lost 5 bases and J lost 5; bases outside the gene matches: 8. CDR1 and CDR2 (germline): SQVTM, ANQGSEA. The CDR3 contains 13 residues. CDR3 residues: CSVRAGGTETQYF. The CDR3 DNA reads as TGCAGCGTTCGGGCAGGGGGTACGGAGACCCAGTACTTC. Full variable domain (missing parts from reference TRBV29-1 and TRBJ2-5): SAVISQKPSRDICQRGTSLTIQCQVDSQVTMMFWYRQQPGQSLTLIATANQGSEATYESGFVIDKFPISRPNLTFSTLTVSNMSPEDSSIYLCSVRAGGTETQYFGPGTRLLVL.

This chain uses TRBV2 with TRBJ1-2; D is possibly TRBD1 (6 bases). The V end lost 5 bases, the J end lost 0 bases, and 13 bases lay between the germline ends. The CDR3 has 15 residues. Germline V gene lookup returns CDR1 SNHLY and CDR2 FYNNEI. CDR3 DNA: TGTGCCAGCAGTTCTGAACAGGGTCCTAACTATGGCTACACCTTC. Residues: CASSSEQGPNYGYTF.

The chain joins TRBV20-1 to TRBJ2-1; 7 nucleotides agree with TRBD2. Per germline, CDR1 DFQATT and CDR2 SNEGSKA (reference sequence). The CDR3 spans 15 residues. V shed 2 bases and J 8 bases; nucleotides not matched to a gene: 12. Here the CDR3 reads CSARSLREGLDEQFF. The CDR3 nucleotides are TGCAGTGCTAGATCTTTGAGGGAGGGCCTCGATGAGCAGTTCTTC.

J is TRBJ2-7 and V is TRBV4-1; 13 nucleotides line up with TRBD2. This CDR3 has 18 amino acids. The V gene end was trimmed by 3 bases and the J gene end by 0 bases; junction bases not matched to a gene: 8. CDR1 and CDR2 (germline): MGHRA, YSYEKL. The CDR3 nucleotides are TGCGCCAGCAGCCAGATGACTAGCGGGAGGCCTCTCTCCTACGAGCAGTACTTC. Translation: CASSQMTSGRPLSYEQYF.

V gene TRBV2 combines with J gene TRBJ2-1; TRBD2 aligns across 14 bases. V lost 7 bases to trimming and J lost 7 bases; unmatched junction nucleotides: 6. This CDR3 is 15 amino acids long. CDR1 is SNHLY and CDR2 is FYNNEI in the germline V gene. CDR3 sequence: CASTSGTSGRNEQFF. The CDR3 region has the DNA TGTGCCAGCACGTCCGGGACTAGCGGGAGAAATGAGCAGTTCTTC.

The chain has TRBV21-1 and TRBJ2-7. TRBV21-1 is labeled a pseudogene. The CDR3 contains 16 residues. The DNA for the CDR3 is TGTGCCAGCGTAGCAAAGGGGCATAGAGAATCCTACGAGCAGTACTTC. Translation: CASVAKGHRESYEQYF.

The chain links TRBV2 to TRBJ1-4; the D is unclear. The CDR3 totals 11 residues. V was pared by 6 bases and J by 11 bases, with 10 bases between. Germline loops: CDR1 SNHLY, CDR2 FYNNEI. The CDR3 loop reads CASSFSGKLFF. The CDR3 DNA reads TGTGCCAGCAGCTTTTCGGGGAAACTGTTTTTT.